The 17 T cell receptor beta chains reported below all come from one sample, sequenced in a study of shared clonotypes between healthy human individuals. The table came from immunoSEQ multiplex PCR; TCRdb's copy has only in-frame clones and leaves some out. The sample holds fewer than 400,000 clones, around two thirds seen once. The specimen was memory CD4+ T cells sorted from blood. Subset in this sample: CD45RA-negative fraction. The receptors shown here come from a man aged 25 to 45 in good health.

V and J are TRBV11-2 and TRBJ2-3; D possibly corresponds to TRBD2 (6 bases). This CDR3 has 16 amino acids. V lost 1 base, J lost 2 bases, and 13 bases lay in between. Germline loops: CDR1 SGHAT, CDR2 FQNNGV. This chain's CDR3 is CASSLVGAGFTDTQYF. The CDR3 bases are TGTGCCAGCAGCTTAGTAGGCGCGGGGTTCACAGATACGCAGTATTTT.

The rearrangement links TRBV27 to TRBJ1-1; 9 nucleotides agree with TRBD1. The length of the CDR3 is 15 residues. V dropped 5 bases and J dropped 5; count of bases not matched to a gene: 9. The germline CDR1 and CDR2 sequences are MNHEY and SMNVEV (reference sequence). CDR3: CASSRRDRVSTEAFF. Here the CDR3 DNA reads TGTGCCAGCAGTCGCCGGGACAGGGTTTCGACTGAAGCTTTCTTT.

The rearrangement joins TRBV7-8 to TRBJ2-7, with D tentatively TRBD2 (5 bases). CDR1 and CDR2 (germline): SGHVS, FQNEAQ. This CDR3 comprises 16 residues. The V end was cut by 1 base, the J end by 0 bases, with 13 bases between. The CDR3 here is CASSLVDLRVSYEQYF. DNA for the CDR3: TGTGCCAGCAGCTTAGTCGACTTGCGGGTCTCCTACGAGCAGTACTTC.

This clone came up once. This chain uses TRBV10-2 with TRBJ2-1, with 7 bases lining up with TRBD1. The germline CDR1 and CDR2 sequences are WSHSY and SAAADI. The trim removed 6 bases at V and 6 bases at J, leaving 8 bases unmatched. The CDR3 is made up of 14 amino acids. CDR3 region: CASRAREGANEQFF. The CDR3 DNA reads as TGCGCCAGCAGAGCTCGTGAGGGGGCCAATGAGCAGTTCTTC.

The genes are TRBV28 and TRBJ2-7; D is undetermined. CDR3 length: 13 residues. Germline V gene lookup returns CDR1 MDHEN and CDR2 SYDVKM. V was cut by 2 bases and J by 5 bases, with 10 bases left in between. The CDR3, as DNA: TGTGCCAGCAGTTTACTGGGTCGGGACGAGCAGTACTTC. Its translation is CASSLLGRDEQYF.

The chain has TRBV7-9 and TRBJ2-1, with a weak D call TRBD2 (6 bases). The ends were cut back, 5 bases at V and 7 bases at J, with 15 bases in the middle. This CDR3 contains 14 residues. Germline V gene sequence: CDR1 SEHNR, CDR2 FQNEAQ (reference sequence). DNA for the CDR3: TGTGCCAGCAGCCCGGAAGCGGAGGGTAATGAGCAGTTCTTC. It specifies CASSPEAEGNEQFF.

CDR3 in amino acids: CASSVGLAGTDTQYF. The CDR3 DNA reads as TGTGCCAGCAGTGTGGGACTAGCGGGCACAGATACGCAGTATTTT. The V call is TRBV6-4, the J call TRBJ2-3; 11 bases line up with TRBD2. Germline CDR1 is MRHNA and CDR2 is SNTAGT. The CDR3 totals 15 residues. The ends lost 4 bases at V and 1 base at J; junction bases unmatched: 1.

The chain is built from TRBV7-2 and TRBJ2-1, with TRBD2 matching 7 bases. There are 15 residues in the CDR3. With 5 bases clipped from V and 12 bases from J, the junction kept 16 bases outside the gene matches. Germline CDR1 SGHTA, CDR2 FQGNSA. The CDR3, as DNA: TGTGCCAGCAGCCGCATGGGCGGGAGTTCGCGTGGGCAGTTCTTC. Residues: CASSRMGGSSRGQFF.

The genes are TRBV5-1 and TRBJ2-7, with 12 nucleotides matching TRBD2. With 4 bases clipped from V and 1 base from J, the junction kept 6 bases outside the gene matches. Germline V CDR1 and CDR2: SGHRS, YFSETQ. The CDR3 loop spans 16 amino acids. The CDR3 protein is CASSGRTSGTSYEQYF. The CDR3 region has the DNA TGCGCCAGCAGCGGCCGGACTAGCGGGACTTCCTACGAGCAGTACTTC. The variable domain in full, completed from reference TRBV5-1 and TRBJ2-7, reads KAGVTQTPRYLIKTRGQQVTLSCSPISGHRSVSWYQQTPGQGLQFLFEYFSETQRNKGNFPGRFSGRQFSNSRSEMNVSTLELGDSALYLCASSGRTSGTSYEQYFGPGTRLTVT.

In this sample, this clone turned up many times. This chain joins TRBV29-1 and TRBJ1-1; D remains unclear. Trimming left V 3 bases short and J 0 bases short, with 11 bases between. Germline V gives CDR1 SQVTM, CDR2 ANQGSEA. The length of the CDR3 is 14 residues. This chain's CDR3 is CSVDVGSLNTEAFF. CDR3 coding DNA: TGCAGCGTTGACGTGGGCAGCTTGAACACTGAAGCTTTCTTT.

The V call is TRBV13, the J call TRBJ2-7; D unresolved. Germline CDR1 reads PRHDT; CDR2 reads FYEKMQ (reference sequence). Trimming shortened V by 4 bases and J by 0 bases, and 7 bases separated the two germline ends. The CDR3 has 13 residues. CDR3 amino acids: CASSSLGSYEQYF. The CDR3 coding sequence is TGTGCCAGCAGCTCTTTGGGCTCCTACGAGCAGTACTTC. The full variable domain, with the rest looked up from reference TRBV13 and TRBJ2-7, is AAGVIQSPRHLIKEKRETATLKCYPIPRHDTVYWYQQGPGQDPQFLISFYEKMQSDKGSIPDRFSAQQFSDYHSELNMSSLELGDSALYFCASSSLGSYEQYFGPGTRLTVT.

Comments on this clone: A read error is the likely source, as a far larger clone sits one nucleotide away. CDR3 DNA sequence: TGTGTCAGCAGCTCGCGGCAGACCCAGTACTTC. Its protein is CVSSSRQTQYF. This chain connects TRBV11-2 to TRBJ2-5; no clear D. Germline V gene lookup returns CDR1 SGHAT and CDR2 FQNNGV. The CDR3 covers 11 residues.

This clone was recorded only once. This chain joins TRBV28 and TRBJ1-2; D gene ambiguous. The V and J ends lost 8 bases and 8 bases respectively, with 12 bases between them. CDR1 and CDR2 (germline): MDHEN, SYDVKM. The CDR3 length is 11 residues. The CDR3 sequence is CASRSSLGYTF. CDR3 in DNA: TGTGCCAGCCGGTCCTCTCTGGGCTACACCTTC.

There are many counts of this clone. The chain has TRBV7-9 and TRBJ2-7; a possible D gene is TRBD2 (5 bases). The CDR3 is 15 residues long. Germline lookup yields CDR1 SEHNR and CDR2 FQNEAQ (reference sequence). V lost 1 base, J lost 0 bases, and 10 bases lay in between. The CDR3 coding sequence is TGTGCCAGCAGCTTAGGGGAGCGGAACTCCTACGAGCAGTACTTC. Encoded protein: CASSLGERNSYEQYF.

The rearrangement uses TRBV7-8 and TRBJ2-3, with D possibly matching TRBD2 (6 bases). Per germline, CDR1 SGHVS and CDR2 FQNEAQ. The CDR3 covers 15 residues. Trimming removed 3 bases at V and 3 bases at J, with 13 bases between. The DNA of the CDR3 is TGTGCCAGCAGCTTGGGACTGTGGGGGACAGATACGCAGTATTTT. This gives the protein CASSLGLWGTDTQYF.

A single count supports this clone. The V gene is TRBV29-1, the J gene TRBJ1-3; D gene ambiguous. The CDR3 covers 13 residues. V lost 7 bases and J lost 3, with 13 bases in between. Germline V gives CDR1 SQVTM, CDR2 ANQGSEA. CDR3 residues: CSASAQNGNTIYF. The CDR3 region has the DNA TGCAGCGCCTCGGCCCAAAATGGAAACACCATATATTTT. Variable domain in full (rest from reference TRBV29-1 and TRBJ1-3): SAVISQKPSRDICQRGTSLTIQCQVDSQVTMMFWYRQQPGQSLTLIATANQGSEATYESGFVIDKFPISRPNLTFSTLTVSNMSPEDSSIYLCSASAQNGNTIYFGEGSWLTVV.

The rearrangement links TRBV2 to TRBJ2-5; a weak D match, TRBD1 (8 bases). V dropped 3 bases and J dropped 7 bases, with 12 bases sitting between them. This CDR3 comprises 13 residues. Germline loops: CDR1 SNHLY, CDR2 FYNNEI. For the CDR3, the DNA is TGTGCCAGCAGTGACTACAGGGGGGGGACCCAGTACTTC. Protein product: CASSDYRGGTQYF.